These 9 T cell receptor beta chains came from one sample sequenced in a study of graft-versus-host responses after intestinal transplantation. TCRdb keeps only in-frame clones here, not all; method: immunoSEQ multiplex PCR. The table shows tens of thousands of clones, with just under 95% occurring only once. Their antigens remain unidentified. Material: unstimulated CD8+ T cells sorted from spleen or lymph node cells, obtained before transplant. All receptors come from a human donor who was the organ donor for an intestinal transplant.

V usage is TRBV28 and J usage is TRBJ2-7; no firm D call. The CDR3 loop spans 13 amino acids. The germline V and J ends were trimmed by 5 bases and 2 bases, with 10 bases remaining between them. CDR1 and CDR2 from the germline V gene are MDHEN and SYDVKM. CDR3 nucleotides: TGTGCCAGCAGTACGATGGCCCCCTACGAGCAGTACTTC. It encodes CASSTMAPYEQYF.

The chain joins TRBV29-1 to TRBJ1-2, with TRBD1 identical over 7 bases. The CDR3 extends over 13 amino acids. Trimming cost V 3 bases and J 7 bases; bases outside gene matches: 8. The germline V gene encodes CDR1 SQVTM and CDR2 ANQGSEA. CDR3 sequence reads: CSVDPGQAGGYTF. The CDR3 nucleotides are TGCAGCGTTGATCCCGGACAGGCGGGTGGCTACACCTTC.

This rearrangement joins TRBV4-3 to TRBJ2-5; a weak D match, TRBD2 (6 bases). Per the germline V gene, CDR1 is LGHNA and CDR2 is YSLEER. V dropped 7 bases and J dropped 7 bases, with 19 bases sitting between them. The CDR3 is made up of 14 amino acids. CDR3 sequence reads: CASTPGGGMGTQYF. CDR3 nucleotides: TGCGCCAGCACCCCAGGAGGCGGGATGGGGACCCAGTACTTC.

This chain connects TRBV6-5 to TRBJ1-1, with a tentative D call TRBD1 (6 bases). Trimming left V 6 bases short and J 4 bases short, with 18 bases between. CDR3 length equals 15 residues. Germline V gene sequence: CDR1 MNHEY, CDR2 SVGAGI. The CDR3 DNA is TGTGCCAGCAGGGATGGACAGCCCCGCGGCACTGAAGCTTTCTTT. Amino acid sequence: CASRDGQPRGTEAFF.

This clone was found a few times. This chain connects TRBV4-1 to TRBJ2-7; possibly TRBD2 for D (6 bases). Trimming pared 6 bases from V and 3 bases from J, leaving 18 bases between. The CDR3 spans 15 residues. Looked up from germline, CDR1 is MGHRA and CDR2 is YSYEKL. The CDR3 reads CASSPTGTGNYEQYF. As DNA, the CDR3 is TGCGCCAGCAGTCCTACCGGGACTGGAAACTACGAGCAGTACTTC.

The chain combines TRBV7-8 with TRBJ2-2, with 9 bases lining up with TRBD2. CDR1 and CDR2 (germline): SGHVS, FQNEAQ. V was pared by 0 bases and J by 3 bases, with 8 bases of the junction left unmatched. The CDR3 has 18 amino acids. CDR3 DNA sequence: TGTGCCAGCAGCTTAGCGTTGGCGGGAGGGCCCTACACCGGGGAGCTGTTTTTT. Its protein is CASSLALAGGPYTGELFF.

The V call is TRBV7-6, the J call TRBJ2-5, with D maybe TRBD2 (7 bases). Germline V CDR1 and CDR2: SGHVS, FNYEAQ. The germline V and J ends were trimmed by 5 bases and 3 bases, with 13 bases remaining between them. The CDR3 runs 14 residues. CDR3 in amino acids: CASSQLGGEETQYF. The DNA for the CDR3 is TGTGCCAGCAGCCAACTAGGGGGGGAAGAGACCCAGTACTTC.

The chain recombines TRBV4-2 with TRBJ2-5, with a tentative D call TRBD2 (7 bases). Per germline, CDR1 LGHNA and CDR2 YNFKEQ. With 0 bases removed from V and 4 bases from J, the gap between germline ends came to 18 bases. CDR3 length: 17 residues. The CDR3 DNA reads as TGTGCCAGCAGCCAAGATTCGCGACGGGGGGCCATAGAGACCCAGTACTTC. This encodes CASSQDSRRGAIETQYF.

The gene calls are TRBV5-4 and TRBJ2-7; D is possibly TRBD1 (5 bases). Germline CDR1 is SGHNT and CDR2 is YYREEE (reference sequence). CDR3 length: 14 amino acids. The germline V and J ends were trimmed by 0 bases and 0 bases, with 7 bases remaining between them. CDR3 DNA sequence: TGTGCCAGCAGCTTGGTTCAGGGCTCCTACGAGCAGTACTTC. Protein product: CASSLVQGSYEQYF. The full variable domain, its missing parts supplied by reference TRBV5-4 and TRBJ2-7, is ETGVTQSPTHLIKTRGQQVTLRCSSQSGHNTVSWYQQALGQGPQFIFQYYREEENGRGNFPPRFSGLQFPNYSSELNVNALELDDSALYLCASSLVQGSYEQYFGPGTRLTVT.